The 4 T cell receptor beta chains presented below share a single source sample, sequenced in a study of cytomegalovirus exposure and HLA in healthy donors. The PCR contained 60 Vbeta and 13 Jbeta primers. Repertoires were generated with immunoSEQ multiplex PCR, while TCRdb's copy carries only in-frame clones and drops some. The sample lists about 140,000 clones, approximately 80% seen once, with about 5% in the top ten. Sequences were obtained from PBMCs. The receptors were gathered from a male donor in good health and CMV-seronegative.

This chain joins TRBV2 and TRBJ2-5; TRBD2 matches at 7 bases. V dropped 5 bases and J dropped 4; count of bases not matched to a gene: 10. The germline CDR1 and CDR2 sequences are SNHLY and FYNNEI. The CDR3 has 15 amino acids. CDR3: CASSPSGVGPETQYF. DNA for the CDR3: TGTGCCAGCAGTCCAAGCGGGGTGGGGCCAGAGACCCAGTACTTC.

The chain carries TRBV6-5 and TRBJ1-1; TRBD1 aligns across 7 bases. The CDR3 runs to 15 residues. Looked up from germline, CDR1 is MNHEY and CDR2 is SVGAGI. With 7 bases clipped from V and 0 bases from J, the junction kept 8 bases outside the gene matches. This CDR3 is CASIRGDRMNTEAFF. The CDR3 nucleotides are TGTGCCAGCATACGAGGGGACAGAATGAACACTGAAGCTTTCTTT.

This sequence joins TRBV14 and TRBJ1-3; unclear D gene. Germline V gene data show CDR1 as SGHDN and CDR2 as FVKESK. This CDR3 has 16 residues. The V end lost 4 bases, the J end lost 4 bases, and 17 bases lay between the germline ends. As DNA, the CDR3 is TGTGCCAGCAGCCCAAGGTCCGGGGTTGTCGGAAACACCATATATTTT. It encodes CASSPRSGVVGNTIYF.

In this sample, this clone turned up a few times. The chain links TRBV25-1 to TRBJ2-6, with TRBD1 identical over 11 bases. The CDR3 is made up of 18 amino acids. Germline trimming cut 3 bases from V and 0 bases from J; bases unmatched to any gene: 4. Germline values: CDR1 MGHDK, CDR2 SYGVNS. In nucleotides, the CDR3 is TGTGCCAGCAGTGACCCGGGACAGGGGGACTCTGGGGCCAACGTCCTGACTTTC. Translated: CASSDPGQGDSGANVLTF. Full variable domain (outside the CDR3, taken from reference TRBV25-1 and TRBJ2-6): EADIYQTPRYLVIGTGKKITLECSQTMGHDKMYWYQQDPGMELHLIHYSYGVNSTEKGDLSSESTVSRIRTEHFPLTLESARPSHTSQYLCASSDPGQGDSGANVLTFGAGSRLTVL.